These 20 T cell receptor beta chains share one sample of origin, sequenced in a study of OX40 agonist ivuxolimab in advanced cancers. Assay: immunoSEQ multiplex PCR; the TCRdb copy retains only in-frame clones and omits some. The data hold 77,000 or so clones, with approximately 89% observed a single time. The sequencing used CD4+ or CD8+ T cells sorted from blood, collected in a trial of the OX40 agonist ivuxolimab. These receptors all come from an adult with an advanced solid tumor such as melanoma, head and neck, liver or kidney cancer.

The chain joins TRBV2 to TRBJ2-2, with D tentatively TRBD1 (5 bases). V lost 7 bases and J lost 2, with 23 bases in between. Germline V CDR1 and CDR2: SNHLY, FYNNEI. CDR3 length: 18 amino acids. CDR3 sequence reads: CASKDTPYTRQNTGELFF. CDR3 in DNA: TGTGCCAGCAAGGACACACCCTACACACGGCAAAACACCGGGGAGCTGTTTTTT. The whole variable domain, remainder taken from reference TRBV2 and TRBJ2-2, is EPEVTQTPSHQVTQMGQEVILRCVPISNHLYFYWYRQILGQKVEFLVSFYNNEISEKSEIFDDQFSVERPDGSNFTLKIRSTKLEDSAMYFCASKDTPYTRQNTGELFFGEGSRLTVL.

This clone is a singleton in its sample. The chain employs TRBV18 and TRBJ2-4; 8 bases are shared with TRBD1. V trimming: 3 bases; J trimming: 12 bases; junction bases outside the gene matches: 7. The length of the CDR3 is 13 residues. Germline CDR1 is KGHSH and CDR2 is LQKENI. Here the CDR3 reads CASSPAGGFTQYF. Here the CDR3 DNA reads TGTGCCAGCTCACCCGCAGGGGGCTTCACTCAGTACTTC.

This clone was detected only a few times. The V call is TRBV5-1, the J call TRBJ2-7, with TRBD2 identical over 8 bases. This CDR3 contains 15 residues. The V gene end was trimmed by 0 bases and the J gene end by 7 bases; junction bases not matched to a gene: 9. Germline CDR1 and CDR2: SGHRS and YFSETQ. The CDR3 sequence: CASSLEGRGLGEQYF. The CDR3 DNA is TGCGCCAGCAGCTTGGAGGGCAGGGGACTAGGTGAGCAGTACTTC.

The CDR3 nucleotides read TGTGCCAGCAGTCCCCGACAGAGGTATCAGCCCCAGCATTTT. Protein product: CASSPRQRYQPQHF. The chain is built from TRBV28 and TRBJ1-5; weak D call: TRBD1 (5 bases). The CDR3 has 14 amino acids. The germline V gene has CDR1 MDHEN and CDR2 SYDVKM. V was trimmed by 5 bases and J by 5 bases, leaving 13 bases between them.

The chain is built from TRBV18 and TRBJ2-7; D unresolved. CDR3 size: 11 residues. With 4 bases removed from V and 6 bases from J, the gap between germline ends came to 7 bases. Germline V gene data show CDR1 as KGHSH and CDR2 as LQKENI. CDR3 amino acids: CASSRLGEQYF. CDR3 DNA: TGTGCCAGCTCACGGTTGGGCGAGCAGTACTTC.

V gene TRBV7-2 combines with J gene TRBJ1-5; D uncertain. This CDR3 is 14 amino acids long. Germline V gene sequence: CDR1 SGHTA, CDR2 FQGNSA. Between the trimmed V and J ends, which lost 5 bases and 3 bases, there was a span of 11 bases. The CDR3 DNA is TGTGCCAGCAGCCCGACGGCAAACAATCAGCCCCAGCATTTT. Amino acid sequence: CASSPTANNQPQHF.

The chain is built from TRBV6-1 and TRBJ1-2; weak D call: TRBD1 (6 bases). V lost 6 bases to trimming and J lost 5 bases, with 10 bases between them. The V gene's germline CDR1 is MNHNS and CDR2 SASEGT. This CDR3 spans 12 amino acids. CDR3 region: CASSRQGYGYTF. As DNA, the CDR3 is TGTGCCAGCAGCAGGCAGGGGTATGGCTACACCTTC.

The rearrangement joins TRBV5-4 to TRBJ2-5; D gene uncertain. CDR3 size: 13 residues. The germline V gene has CDR1 SGHNT and CDR2 YYREEE (reference sequence). Trimming shortened V by 5 bases and J by 2 bases, and 10 bases separated the two germline ends. The CDR3 sequence is CASRMGRQETQYF. The CDR3 nucleotides are TGTGCCAGCAGGATGGGCAGACAAGAGACCCAGTACTTC.

The rearrangement uses TRBV15 and TRBJ2-3; maybe TRBD2 (6 bases). V was cut by 1 base and J by 2 bases, with 16 bases left in between. This CDR3 comprises 17 residues. Germline V gene lookup returns CDR1 LNHNV and CDR2 YYDKDF (reference sequence). The CDR3 coding sequence is TGTGCCACCAGCAGAGGGCCGGGGGAGCGGACCACAGATACGCAGTATTTT. This sequence encodes CATSRGPGERTTDTQYF. Complete variable domain (other parts from reference TRBV15 and TRBJ2-3): DAMVIQNPRYQVTQFGKPVTLSCSQTLNHNVMYWYQQKSSQAPKLLFHYYDKDFNNEADTPDNFQSRRPNTSFCFLDIRSPGLGDTAMYLCATSRGPGERTTDTQYFGPGTRLTVL.

V and J are TRBV29-1 and TRBJ2-1, with TRBD2 identical over 11 bases. V gave up 5 bases and J gave up 8 bases; unmatched junction bases: 8. From germline, CDR1 is SQVTM and CDR2 ANQGSEA. The CDR3 contains 14 residues. The CDR3: CSVSRLAGNDEQFF. The DNA for the CDR3 is TGCAGCGTTTCTCGACTAGCGGGGAACGATGAGCAGTTCTTC.

V usage is TRBV5-1 and J usage is TRBJ2-1; 9 positions match TRBD2. This CDR3 region has 14 residues. Germline V CDR1 and CDR2: SGHRS, YFSETQ. V lost 4 bases, J lost 7 bases, and 6 bases stayed unmatched. The CDR3 DNA reads TGCGCCAGCAGCATAGTTAGCGGGAGAAATGAGCAGTTCTTC. It specifies CASSIVSGRNEQFF.

The rearrangement links TRBV28 to TRBJ1-2; D possibly corresponds to TRBD1 (6 bases). Per the germline V gene, CDR1 is MDHEN and CDR2 is SYDVKM. This CDR3 comprises 14 residues. The germline V and J ends were trimmed by 6 bases and 4 bases, with 15 bases remaining between them. The CDR3 sequence: CASSIPGQSYGYTF. Written as DNA, the CDR3 is TGTGCCAGCAGCATCCCCGGACAGTCCTATGGCTACACCTTC.

This clone was detected once. The chain employs TRBV5-5 and TRBJ1-1; weak D call: TRBD1 (5 bases). The CDR3 is 17 residues long. Trimming removed 4 bases from V and 0 bases from J, with 19 bases in between. Germline-derived CDR1 and CDR2 are SGHKS and YYEKEE (reference sequence). The CDR3 spells CASSRQPGVTMNTEAFF. CDR3 DNA: TGTGCCAGCAGCCGTCAACCGGGGGTGACTATGAACACTGAAGCTTTCTTT.

The CDR3 sequence is CASSPLRDRVNSPLHF. In DNA form, the CDR3 reads TGTGCCAGCAGTCCTCTCCGGGACAGGGTTAATTCACCCCTCCACTTT. The chain joins TRBV27 to TRBJ1-6, with 9 bases lining up with TRBD1. The CDR3 contains 16 residues. The V and J ends lost 5 bases and 6 bases, in that order; junction bases with no gene match: 8. The germline CDR1 and CDR2 sequences are MNHEY and SMNVEV (reference sequence).

This chain connects TRBV7-9 to TRBJ2-7, with D perhaps being TRBD1 or TRBD2 (5 bases each). Trimming removed 0 bases at V and 3 bases at J, with 12 bases between. The CDR3 runs to 15 residues. Germline V lookup: CDR1 SEHNR, CDR2 FQNEAQ (reference sequence). CDR3 sequence: CASSLAGTMNYEQYF. The CDR3 coding sequence is TGTGCCAGCAGCTTAGCTGGGACGATGAACTACGAGCAGTACTTC.

The chain carries TRBV6-1 and TRBJ1-4; perhaps TRBD1 as D (5 bases). The V end lost 2 bases, the J end lost 8 bases, and 18 bases lay between the germline ends. The CDR3 loop spans 16 amino acids. CDR1 and CDR2 from the germline V gene are MNHNS and SASEGT. CDR3 loop: CASSEIYQGGREKLFF. As DNA, the CDR3 is TGTGCCAGCAGTGAAATCTACCAGGGTGGTAGGGAAAAACTGTTTTTT.

The chain couples TRBV7-2 to TRBJ1-1; 7 bases fit TRBD1. J lost 0 bases, V lost 5 bases, and 9 bases had no gene match. The CDR3 loop spans 16 amino acids. Per germline, CDR1 SGHTA and CDR2 FQGNSA. DNA of the CDR3: TGTGCCAGCAGCCTCGGGGACAGTCTCTTGAACACTGAAGCTTTCTTT. Its translation: CASSLGDSLLNTEAFF.

This chain joins TRBV2 and TRBJ2-1; D may match TRBD1 or TRBD2 (6 bases each). Trimming pared 2 bases from V and 3 bases from J, leaving 11 bases between. This CDR3 contains 15 residues. Germline lookup yields CDR1 SNHLY and CDR2 FYNNEI. The CDR3 is CASSERGVLYNEQFF. The CDR3 DNA sequence: TGTGCCAGCAGTGAAAGGGGGGTCCTCTACAATGAGCAGTTCTTC. Looking up the rest from reference TRBV2 and TRBJ2-1 gives the full variable domain: EPEVTQTPSHQVTQMGQEVILRCVPISNHLYFYWYRQILGQKVEFLVSFYNNEISEKSEIFDDQFSVERPDGSNFTLKIRSTKLEDSAMYFCASSERGVLYNEQFFGPGTRLTVL.

J is TRBJ1-1 and V is TRBV7-9, with D unclear. Germline CDR1 SEHNR, CDR2 FQNEAQ (reference sequence). This CDR3 comprises 15 residues. V was trimmed by 5 bases and J by 0 bases, leaving 13 bases between them. The CDR3 spells CASSRLGRMNTEAFF. As DNA, the CDR3 is TGTGCCAGCAGCCGCCTTGGACGGATGAACACTGAAGCTTTCTTT.

This clone was found once. The genes are TRBV11-2 and TRBJ1-3; weak D call: TRBD1 (6 bases). Trimming removed 5 bases at V and 4 bases at J, with 12 bases between. Germline V CDR1 and CDR2: SGHAT, FQNNGV. The CDR3 contains 14 residues. CDR3 sequence (DNA): TGTGCCAGCAGCGGGGGGCGTCGGGGAAACACCATATATTTT. It is translated as CASSGGRRGNTIYF. Combining the CDR3 with reference TRBV11-2 and TRBJ1-3 gives the whole variable domain EAGVAQSPRYKIIEKRQSVAFWCNPISGHATLYWYQQILGQGPKLLIQFQNNGVVDDSQLPKDRFSAERLKGVDSTLKIQPAKLEDSAVYLCASSGGRRGNTIYFGEGSWLTVV.